Included here is one T cell receptor beta chain sequence, with context. Original handling: From reference gene primer amplification, estimates of nucleated cell counts were derived. Assay used: immunoSEQ multiplex PCR; TCRdb lists only in-frame clones, some missing. For V, J and clone size, that table is used; D and trimming come from the DNA. In the table there are about 150,000 clones, around 85% of which are singletons. The data were taken from a study of blood T cell repertoires in COVID-19. The overall study: Collection of acute and convalescent COVID-19 samples took place in the United States, Italy and Spain. Nucleic acid was either cDNA or gDNA, and it came from T cells, B-cell-depleted T cells, or PBMCs.

Losses at the gene ends were 3 bases for V and 7 bases for J; bases not matched to a gene: 7. This CDR3 spans 15 amino acids. Per the germline V gene, CDR1 is LNHNV and CDR2 is YYDKDF (reference sequence). This chain joins TRBV15 and TRBJ2-1, with 9 bases identical to TRBD2. The TCR sequence derives from a man between 65 and 85 years old with acute or convalescent COVID-19. Sequences were obtained from peripheral blood. The CDR3 sequence: CATSRVAGEGNEQFF. Here the CDR3 DNA reads TGTGCCACCAGCAGGGTAGCGGGAGAGGGGAATGAGCAGTTCTTC.